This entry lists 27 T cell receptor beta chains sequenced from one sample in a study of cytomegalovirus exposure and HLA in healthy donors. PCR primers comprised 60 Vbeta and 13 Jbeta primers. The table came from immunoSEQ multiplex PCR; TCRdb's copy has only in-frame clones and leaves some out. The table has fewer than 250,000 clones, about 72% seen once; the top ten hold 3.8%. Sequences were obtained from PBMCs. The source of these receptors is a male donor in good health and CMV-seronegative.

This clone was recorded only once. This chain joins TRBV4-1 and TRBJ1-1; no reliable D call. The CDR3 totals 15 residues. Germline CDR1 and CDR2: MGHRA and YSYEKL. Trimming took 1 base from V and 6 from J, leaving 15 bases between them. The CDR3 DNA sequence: TGCGCCAGCAGCCAAGTAACCAGTGGGAGCGCTGAAGCTTTCTTT. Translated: CASSQVTSGSAEAFF.

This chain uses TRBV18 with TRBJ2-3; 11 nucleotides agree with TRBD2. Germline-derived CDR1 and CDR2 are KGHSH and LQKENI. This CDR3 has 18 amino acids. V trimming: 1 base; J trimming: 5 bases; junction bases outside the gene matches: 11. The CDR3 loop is CASSPLRGTGTSGDTQYF. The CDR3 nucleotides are TGTGCCAGCTCACCACTTCGCGGTACCGGGACTAGCGGAGATACGCAGTATTTT.

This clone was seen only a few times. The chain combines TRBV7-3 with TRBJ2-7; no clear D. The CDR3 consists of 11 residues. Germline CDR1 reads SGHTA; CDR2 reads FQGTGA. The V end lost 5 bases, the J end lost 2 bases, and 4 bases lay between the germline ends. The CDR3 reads CASSPTYEQYF. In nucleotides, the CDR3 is TGTGCCAGCAGCCCAACCTACGAGCAGTACTTC.

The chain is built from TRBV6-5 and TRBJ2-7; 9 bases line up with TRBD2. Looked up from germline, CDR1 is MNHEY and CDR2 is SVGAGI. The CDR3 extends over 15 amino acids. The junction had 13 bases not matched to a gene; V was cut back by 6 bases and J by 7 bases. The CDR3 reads CASRRGTSQYGEQYF. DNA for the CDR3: TGTGCCAGCAGGAGAGGGACTAGCCAATACGGGGAGCAGTACTTC.

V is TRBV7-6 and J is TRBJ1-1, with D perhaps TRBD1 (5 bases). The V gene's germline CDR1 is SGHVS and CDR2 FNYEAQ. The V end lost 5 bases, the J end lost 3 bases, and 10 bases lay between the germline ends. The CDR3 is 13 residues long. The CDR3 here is CASSKGRDTEAFF. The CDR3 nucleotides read TGTGCCAGCAGCAAAGGCAGGGACACTGAAGCTTTCTTT. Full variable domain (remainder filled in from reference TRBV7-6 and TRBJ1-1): GAGVSQSPRYKVTKRGQDVALRCDPISGHVSLYWYRQALGQGPEFLTYFNYEAQQDKSGLPNDRFSAERPEGSISTLTIQRTEQRDSAMYRCASSKGRDTEAFFGQGTRLTVV.

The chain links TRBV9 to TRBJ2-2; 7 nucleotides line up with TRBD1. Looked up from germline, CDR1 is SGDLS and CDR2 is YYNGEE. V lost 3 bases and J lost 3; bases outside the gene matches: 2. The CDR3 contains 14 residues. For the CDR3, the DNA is TGTGCCAGCAGCGACAGGGGCTACACCGGGGAGCTGTTTTTT. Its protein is CASSDRGYTGELFF.

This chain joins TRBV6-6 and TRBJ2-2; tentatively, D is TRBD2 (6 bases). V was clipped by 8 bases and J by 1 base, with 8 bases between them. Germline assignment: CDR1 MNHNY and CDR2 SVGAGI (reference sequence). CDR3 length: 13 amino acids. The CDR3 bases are TGTGCCAGCGGGGGACTGAACACCGGGGAGCTGTTTTTT. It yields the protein CASGGLNTGELFF.

CDR3 region: CASRVGQNYGYTF. For the CDR3, the DNA is TGTGCCAGCAGGGTCGGACAGAACTATGGCTACACCTTC. The chain carries TRBV6-1 and TRBJ1-2; D perhaps matches TRBD1 (6 bases). V was pared by 6 bases and J by 2 bases, with 10 bases between. The CDR3 consists of 13 residues. Germline lookup yields CDR1 MNHNS and CDR2 SASEGT.

The CDR3 DNA is TGTGCCAGCAGTGAATTTGGCAGGGATTCTGGCTACACCTTC. Translated, it gives CASSEFGRDSGYTF. The chain recombines TRBV2 with TRBJ1-2; D is perhaps TRBD1 (5 bases). The CDR3 sequence is 14 residues long. Trimming pared 2 bases from V and 7 bases from J, leaving 14 bases between. Germline CDR1 is SNHLY and CDR2 is FYNNEI.

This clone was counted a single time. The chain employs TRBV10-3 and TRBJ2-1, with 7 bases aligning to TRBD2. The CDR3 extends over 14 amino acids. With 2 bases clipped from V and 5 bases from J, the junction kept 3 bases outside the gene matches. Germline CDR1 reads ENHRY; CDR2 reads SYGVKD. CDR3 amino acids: CAISEGRENNEQFF. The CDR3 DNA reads TGTGCCATCAGTGAGGGGCGGGAGAACAATGAGCAGTTCTTC.

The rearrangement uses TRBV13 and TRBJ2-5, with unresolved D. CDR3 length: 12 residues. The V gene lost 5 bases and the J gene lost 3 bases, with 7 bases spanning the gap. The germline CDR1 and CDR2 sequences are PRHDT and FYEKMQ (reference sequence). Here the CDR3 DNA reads TGTGCCAGCAGCGGCCCAGAAGAGACCCAGTACTTC. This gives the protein CASSGPEETQYF.

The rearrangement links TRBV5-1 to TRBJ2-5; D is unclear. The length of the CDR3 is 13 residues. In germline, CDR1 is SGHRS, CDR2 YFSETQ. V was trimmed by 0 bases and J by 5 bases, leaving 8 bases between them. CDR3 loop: CASSLVIEETQYF. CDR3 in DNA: TGCGCCAGCAGCTTGGTGATCGAGGAGACCCAGTACTTC.

CDR3 nucleotide sequence: TGCAGCGTTGCACGGACAGGGATGACAGATACGCAGTATTTT. Translated, it gives CSVARTGMTDTQYF. The genes are TRBV29-1 and TRBJ2-3; 8 bases are shared with TRBD1. Germline V gives CDR1 SQVTM, CDR2 ANQGSEA. The ends lost 4 bases at V and 3 bases at J; junction bases unmatched: 6. The CDR3 is 14 residues long.

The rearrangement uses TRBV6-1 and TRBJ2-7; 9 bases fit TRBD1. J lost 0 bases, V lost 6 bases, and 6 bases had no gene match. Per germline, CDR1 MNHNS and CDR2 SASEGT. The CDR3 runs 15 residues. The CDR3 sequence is CASSPGTGPSYEQYF. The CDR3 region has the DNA TGTGCCAGCAGCCCCGGGACAGGGCCCTCCTACGAGCAGTACTTC.

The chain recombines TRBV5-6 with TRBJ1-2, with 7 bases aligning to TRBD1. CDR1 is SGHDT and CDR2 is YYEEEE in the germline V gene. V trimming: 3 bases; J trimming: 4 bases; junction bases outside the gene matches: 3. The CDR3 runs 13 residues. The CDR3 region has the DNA TGTGCCAGCAGCTCGACAGGGATCTATGGCTACACCTTC. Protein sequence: CASSSTGIYGYTF.

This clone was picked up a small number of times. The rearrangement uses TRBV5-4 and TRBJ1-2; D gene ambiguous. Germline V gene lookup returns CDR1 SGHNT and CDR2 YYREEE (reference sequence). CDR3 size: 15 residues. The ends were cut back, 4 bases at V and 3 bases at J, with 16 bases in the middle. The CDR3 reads CASSRHGGTDYGYTF. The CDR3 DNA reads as TGTGCCAGCAGCCGCCACGGAGGCACTGACTATGGCTACACCTTC.

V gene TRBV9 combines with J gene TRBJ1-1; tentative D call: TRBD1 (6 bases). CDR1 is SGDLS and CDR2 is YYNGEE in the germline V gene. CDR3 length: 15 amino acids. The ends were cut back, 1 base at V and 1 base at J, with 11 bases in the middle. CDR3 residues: CASSVSGTPNTEAFF. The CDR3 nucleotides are TGTGCCAGCAGCGTATCCGGGACACCGAACACTGAAGCTTTCTTT.

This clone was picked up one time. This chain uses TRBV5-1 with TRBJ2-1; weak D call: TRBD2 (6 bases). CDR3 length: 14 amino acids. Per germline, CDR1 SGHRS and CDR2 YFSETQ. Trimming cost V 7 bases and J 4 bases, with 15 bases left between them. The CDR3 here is CASSRDFSYNEQFF. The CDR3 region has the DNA TGCGCCAGCTCTAGGGACTTCTCATACAATGAGCAGTTCTTC.

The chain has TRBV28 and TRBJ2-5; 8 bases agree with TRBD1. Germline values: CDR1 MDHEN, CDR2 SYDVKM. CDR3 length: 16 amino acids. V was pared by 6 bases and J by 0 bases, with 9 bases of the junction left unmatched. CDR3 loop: CASSSGQGAYQETQYF. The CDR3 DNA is TGTGCCAGCAGCTCTGGACAGGGAGCGTACCAAGAGACCCAGTACTTC.

For the CDR3, the DNA is TGTGCCAGCAGTCAGCAGCGGGAGGACTACGAGCAGTACTTC. Encoded protein: CASSQQREDYEQYF. The V and J genes are TRBV6-5 and TRBJ2-7, with 9 positions matching TRBD2. Germline-derived CDR1 and CDR2 are MNHEY and SVGAGI. The CDR3 consists of 14 residues. Unmatched junction bases numbered 5, after V lost 5 bases and J lost 3 bases.

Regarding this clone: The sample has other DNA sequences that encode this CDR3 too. The CDR3: CASSPGQGNEKLFF. For the CDR3, the DNA is TGTGCCAGCTCTCCGGGACAGGGGAATGAAAAACTGTTTTTT. This rearrangement joins TRBV18 to TRBJ1-4, with TRBD1 identical over 10 bases. The CDR3 length is 14 residues. The trim removed 6 bases at V and 5 bases at J, leaving 3 bases unmatched. The germline gives CDR1 KGHSH, CDR2 LQKENI.

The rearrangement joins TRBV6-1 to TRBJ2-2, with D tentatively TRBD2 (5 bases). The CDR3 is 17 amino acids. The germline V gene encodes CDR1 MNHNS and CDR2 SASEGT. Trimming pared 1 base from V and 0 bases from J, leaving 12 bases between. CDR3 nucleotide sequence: TGTGCCAGCAGTGAAGTTGGATTCGGGGCGAACACCGGGGAGCTGTTTTTT. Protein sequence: CASSEVGFGANTGELFF.

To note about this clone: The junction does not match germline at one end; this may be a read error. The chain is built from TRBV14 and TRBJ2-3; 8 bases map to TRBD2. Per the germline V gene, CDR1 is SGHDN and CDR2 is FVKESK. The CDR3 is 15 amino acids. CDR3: CASGQRGGLTDTQYF. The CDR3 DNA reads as TGTGCCAGCGGCCAACGGGGGGGACTTACAGATACGCAGTATTTT. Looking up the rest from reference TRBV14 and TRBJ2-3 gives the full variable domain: EAGVTQFPSHSVIEKGQTVTLRCDPISGHDNLYWYRRVMGKEIKFLLHFVKESKQDESGMPNNRFLAERTGGTYSTLKVQPAELEDSGVYFCASGQRGGLTDTQYFGPGTRLTVL.

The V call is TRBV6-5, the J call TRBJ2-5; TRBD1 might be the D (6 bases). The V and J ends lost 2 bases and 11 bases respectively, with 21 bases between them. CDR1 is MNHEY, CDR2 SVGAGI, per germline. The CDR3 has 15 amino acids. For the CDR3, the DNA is TGTGCCAGCAGTTACCGGGGCCAACAGGGAAGGGAGCAGTACTTC. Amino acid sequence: CASSYRGQQGREQYF.

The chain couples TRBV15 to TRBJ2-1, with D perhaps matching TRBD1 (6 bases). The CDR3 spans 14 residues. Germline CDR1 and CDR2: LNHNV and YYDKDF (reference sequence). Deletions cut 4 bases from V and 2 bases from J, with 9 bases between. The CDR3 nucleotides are TGTGCCACCAGCAACAGGGTTACCTACAATGAGCAGTTCTTC. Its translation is CATSNRVTYNEQFF. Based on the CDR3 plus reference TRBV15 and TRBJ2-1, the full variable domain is DAMVIQNPRYQVTQFGKPVTLSCSQTLNHNVMYWYQQKSSQAPKLLFHYYDKDFNNEADTPDNFQSRRPNTSFCFLDIRSPGLGDTAMYLCATSNRVTYNEQFFGPGTRLTVL.

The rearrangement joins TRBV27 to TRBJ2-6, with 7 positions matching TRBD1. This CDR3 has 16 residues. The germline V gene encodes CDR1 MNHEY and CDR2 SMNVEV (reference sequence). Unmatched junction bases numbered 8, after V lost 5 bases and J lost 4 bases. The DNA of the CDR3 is TGTGCCAGCAGTCCCCTACAGGGGCCCGGGGCCAACGTCCTGACTTTC. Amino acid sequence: CASSPLQGPGANVLTF.

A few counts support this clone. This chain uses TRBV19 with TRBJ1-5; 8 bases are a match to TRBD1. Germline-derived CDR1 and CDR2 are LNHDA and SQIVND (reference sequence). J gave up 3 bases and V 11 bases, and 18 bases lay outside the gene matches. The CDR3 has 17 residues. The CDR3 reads CAAGGRGLAGPNQPQHF. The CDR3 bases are TGTGCCGCTGGGGGCAGGGGGCTCGCCGGGCCCAATCAGCCCCAGCATTTT.